This T cell receptor beta chain was documented in a study of T-cell memory formation after mild COVID-19. TCRdb analysed the 5' RACE reads with MiXCR anew, one entry per CDR3 protein. The sample yields more than 350,000 distinct CDR3 sequences, 15% to 20% seen once. The TCR sequence derives from a man in his late teens or twenties who had mild COVID-19 (a few samples of this study predate the infection). Cell type and time point are not known. The sample taken for sequencing was PBMCs or a T cell subset sorted from them (not recorded which).

Written as DNA, the CDR3 is TGTGCCAGCAGCCCCAGACAGGGGGCGTTATATACGCAGTATTTT. This sequence encodes CASSPRQGALYTQYF. This sequence joins TRBV7-9 and TRBJ2-3, with 10 bases identical to TRBD1. V lost 5 bases and J lost 7; bases outside the gene matches: 9. The CDR3 consists of 15 residues. From germline, CDR1 is SEHNR and CDR2 FQNEAQ (reference sequence).